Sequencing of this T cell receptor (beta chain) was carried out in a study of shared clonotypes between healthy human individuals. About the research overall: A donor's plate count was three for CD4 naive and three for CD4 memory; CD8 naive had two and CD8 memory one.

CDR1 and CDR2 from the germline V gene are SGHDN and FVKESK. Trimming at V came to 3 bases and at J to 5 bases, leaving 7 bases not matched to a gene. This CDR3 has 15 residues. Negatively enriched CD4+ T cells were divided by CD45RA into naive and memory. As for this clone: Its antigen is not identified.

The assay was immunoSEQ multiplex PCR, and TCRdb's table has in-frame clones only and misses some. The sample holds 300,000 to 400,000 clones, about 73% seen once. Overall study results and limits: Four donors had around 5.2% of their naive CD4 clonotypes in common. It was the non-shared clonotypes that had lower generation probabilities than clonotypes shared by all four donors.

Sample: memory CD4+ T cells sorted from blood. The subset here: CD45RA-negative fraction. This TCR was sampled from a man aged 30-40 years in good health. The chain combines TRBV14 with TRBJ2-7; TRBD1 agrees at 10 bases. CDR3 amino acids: CASSQEGQGRHEQYF. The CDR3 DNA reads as TGTGCCAGCAGCCAGGAGGGACAGGGGCGACACGAGCAGTACTTC.